The 21 T cell receptor beta chains listed next were all sequenced from one sample in a study of early T cells in non-severe SARS-CoV-2 infection. TCRdb re-called the 5' RACE reads with MiXCR, one entry per CDR3 protein. The repertoire holds 65,000 to 90,000 distinct CDR3 sequences, with less than 15% as singletons. The sample comprised whole blood. All receptors derive from an adult who was a healthcare worker with PCR-confirmed SARS-CoV-2 infection or an uninfected control (not recorded which).

Only a few counts were recorded for this clonotype. This chain connects TRBV30 to TRBJ1-2; 7 bases line up with TRBD1. There are 20 residues in the CDR3. The germline CDR1 and CDR2 sequences are GTSNPN and SVGIG (reference sequence). Unmatched junction bases numbered 28, after V lost 3 bases and J lost 6 bases. The CDR3 coding sequence is TGTGCCTGGAGGGCCGTGACAGGGAATATCTTTTCTCTGGCGGGGCATGGCTACACCTTC. It encodes CAWRAVTGNIFSLAGHGYTF.

The chain links TRBV6-1 to TRBJ2-1, with 10 nucleotides matching TRBD1. J gave up 7 bases and V 5 bases, and 14 bases lay outside the gene matches. Germline V lookup: CDR1 MNHNS, CDR2 SASEGT. This CDR3 region has 17 residues. The CDR3 DNA reads as TGTGCCAGCAGTTCAAAGGACAGGGGGAATGGTGGAAATGAGCAGTTCTTC. It is translated as CASSSKDRGNGGNEQFF.

The V gene is TRBV4-2, the J gene TRBJ2-7; TRBD2 matches at 11 bases. J gave up 0 bases and V 0 bases, and 13 bases lay outside the gene matches. From germline, CDR1 is LGHNA and CDR2 YNFKEQ. The CDR3 spans 20 residues. The CDR3 DNA sequence: TGTGCCAGCAGCCAAGATGCCGGGACTAGCGGAAGGAGGGCCTCCTACGAGCAGTACTTC. Amino acid sequence: CASSQDAGTSGRRASYEQYF.

V is TRBV15 and J is TRBJ2-4; the D is unclear. CDR3 size: 17 residues. Germline-derived CDR1 and CDR2 are LNHNV and YYDKDF (reference sequence). Trimming stripped 1 base from V and 0 bases from J, with 13 bases between. CDR3 sequence (DNA): TGTGCCACCAGCAGAGCTAGATTGGATCTAGCCAAAAACATTCAGTACTTC. This gives the protein CATSRARLDLAKNIQYF.

The sample holds many counts of this clonotype. The chain couples TRBV19 to TRBJ2-7; TRBD2 agrees at 9 bases. The CDR3 is 16 residues long. Trimming took 6 bases from V and 0 from J; bases not matched to a gene: 9. Germline V lookup: CDR1 LNHDA, CDR2 SQIVND (reference sequence). CDR3 protein: CASRQTGRGGSYEQYF. CDR3 sequence (DNA): TGTGCCAGTAGGCAGACTGGGCGGGGGGGCTCCTACGAGCAGTACTTC.

This clonotype was seen a handful of times. The chain couples TRBV5-4 to TRBJ2-3; 10 positions match TRBD2. Germline loops: CDR1 SGHNT, CDR2 YYREEE (reference sequence). The CDR3 contains 18 residues. After removal of 3 bases from V and 2 bases from J, the junction contained 12 bases not matched to a gene. CDR3 sequence: CASSSDLAGAKFTDTQYF. CDR3 nucleotide sequence: TGTGCCAGCAGCTCCGACCTAGCGGGGGCGAAATTCACAGATACGCAGTATTTT. Together with reference TRBV5-4 and TRBJ2-3, the CDR3 gives the full variable domain: ETGVTQSPTHLIKTRGQQVTLRCSSQSGHNTVSWYQQALGQGPQFIFQYYREEENGRGNFPPRFSGLQFPNYSSELNVNALELDDSALYLCASSSDLAGAKFTDTQYFGPGTRLTVL.

This clonotype appeared a few times. CDR3 in amino acids: CSAPLALQRGPSGSTGELFF. In DNA, the CDR3 is TGCAGTGCTCCCCTGGCCCTACAGCGGGGCCCGTCGGGTAGCACCGGGGAGCTGTTTTTT. V usage is TRBV20-1 and J usage is TRBJ2-2; 7 nucleotides line up with TRBD2. The V and J ends lost 5 bases and 4 bases, in that order; junction bases with no gene match: 25. CDR1 DFQATT and CDR2 SNEGSKA come from the germline V gene (reference sequence). The CDR3 is made up of 20 amino acids.

The rearrangement links TRBV11-3 to TRBJ2-3, with TRBD2 identical over 12 bases. The V gene end was trimmed by 5 bases and the J gene end by 3 bases; junction bases not matched to a gene: 6. This CDR3 has 16 amino acids. Germline V gene lookup returns CDR1 SGHNT and CDR2 YENEEA. CDR3 nucleotide sequence: TGTGCCAGCAGCCCTTGGACTAGCGGGAAGACAGATACGCAGTATTTT. Its protein product is CASSPWTSGKTDTQYF.

This clonotype occurred many times. The DNA of the CDR3 is TGTGCCAGCAGCTTAGGGACTAGCGGGAGGAATGAGCAGTTCTTC. Translating gives CASSLGTSGRNEQFF. V and J are TRBV7-9 and TRBJ2-1, with 14 positions matching TRBD2. The ends lost 1 base at V and 7 bases at J; junction bases unmatched: 0. This CDR3 has 15 amino acids. Germline-derived CDR1 and CDR2 are SEHNR and FQNEAQ (reference sequence).

This clonotype was counted ten times or more. The CDR3 reads CASSQDRVSGANVLTF. CDR3 DNA: TGTGCCAGTAGTCAGGACAGGGTCTCTGGGGCCAACGTCCTGACTTTC. The chain carries TRBV19 and TRBJ2-6; TRBD1 aligns across 8 bases. Germline assignment: CDR1 LNHDA and CDR2 SQIVND (reference sequence). The ends lost 5 bases at V and 0 bases at J; junction bases unmatched: 3. This CDR3 region has 16 residues.

This clonotype has more than one count but fewer than ten. The chain has TRBV2 and TRBJ1-3; unclear D gene. V was clipped by 2 bases and J by 4 bases, with 15 bases between them. Germline lookup yields CDR1 SNHLY and CDR2 FYNNEI. The CDR3 is 16 amino acids. DNA for the CDR3: TGTGCCAGCAGTGAAATGGCGGCTTACCTCGGAAACACCATATATTTT. Protein product: CASSEMAAYLGNTIYF.

This clonotype was seen ten or more times. V is TRBV29-1 and J is TRBJ2-3; 8 bases are shared with TRBD1. The CDR3 is 14 amino acids. J lost 1 base, V lost 6 bases, and 6 bases had no gene match. The germline CDR1 and CDR2 sequences are SQVTM and ANQGSEA. The CDR3 DNA follows: TGCAGCGTGGTCGGACAGGGCCGCACAGATACGCAGTATTTT. The encoded protein is CSVVGQGRTDTQYF.

This clonotype came up many times. The chain employs TRBV6-6 and TRBJ2-5; TRBD1 matches at 10 bases. CDR3 length equals 14 residues. V lost 4 bases and J lost 4; bases outside the gene matches: 3. From germline, CDR1 is MNHNY and CDR2 SVGAGI (reference sequence). The CDR3 reads CASSFDRGRETQYF. DNA for the CDR3: TGTGCCAGCAGTTTCGACAGGGGGCGAGAGACCCAGTACTTC.

There are a few counts of this clonotype. This rearrangement joins TRBV7-8 to TRBJ1-1; no clear D. The CDR3 runs 15 residues. V lost 5 bases and J lost 0, with 13 bases in between. Germline V gene data show CDR1 as SGHVS and CDR2 as FQNEAQ. In DNA form, the CDR3 reads TGTGCCAGCAGCCTGCGAGGACCCTTGAACACTGAAGCTTTCTTT. It codes for CASSLRGPLNTEAFF. The full variable domain, rest sourced from reference TRBV7-8 and TRBJ1-1, is GAGVSQSPRYKVAKRGQDVALRCDPISGHVSLFWYQQALGQGPEFLTYFQNEAQLDKSGLPSDRFFAERPEGSVSTLKIQRTQQEDSAVYLCASSLRGPLNTEAFFGQGTRLTVV.

This clonotype has just a few counts. The V call is TRBV2, the J call TRBJ2-3; D gene ambiguous. V shed 7 bases and J shed 2 bases, with 13 bases lying between them. The CDR3 is 14 residues long. Germline lookup yields CDR1 SNHLY and CDR2 FYNNEI. The CDR3 region is CASTGQRTTDTQYF. The DNA of the CDR3 is TGTGCCAGCACAGGCCAGCGAACCACAGATACGCAGTATTTT.

This clonotype has a count of ten or more. V gene TRBV18 combines with J gene TRBJ1-4, with no clear D. Germline-derived CDR1 and CDR2 are KGHSH and LQKENI. The CDR3 has 14 amino acids. The V end lost 2 bases, the J end lost 7 bases, and 11 bases lay between the germline ends. The CDR3 DNA is TGTGCCAGCTCACCAGAGACTCCCATTGAAAAACTGTTTTTT. Encoded protein: CASSPETPIEKLFF.

This clonotype has more than one count but fewer than ten. The chain uses TRBV9 and TRBJ2-2, with D unresolved. The CDR3 runs 14 residues. V was cut by 4 bases and J by 3 bases, with 10 bases left in between. Germline assignment: CDR1 SGDLS and CDR2 YYNGEE. The CDR3 is CASSPYMDTGELFF. For the CDR3, the DNA is TGTGCCAGCAGCCCGTACATGGACACCGGGGAGCTGTTTTTT.

The chain links TRBV20-1 to TRBJ2-1, with a tentative D call TRBD2 (5 bases). The CDR3 covers 14 residues. The germline V and J ends were trimmed by 4 bases and 4 bases, with 14 bases remaining between them. The germline CDR1 and CDR2 sequences are DFQATT and SNEGSKA (reference sequence). CDR3 in DNA: TGCAGTGCTACCGGACTTGCGAAATACAATGAGCAGTTCTTC. Protein sequence: CSATGLAKYNEQFF.

This chain links TRBV20-1 with TRBJ2-7, with TRBD1 identical over 8 bases. This CDR3 spans 13 amino acids. V trimming: 5 bases; J trimming: 2 bases; junction bases outside the gene matches: 5. Germline-derived CDR1 and CDR2 are DFQATT and SNEGSKA (reference sequence). CDR3 nucleotides: TGCAGTGCTCTGGGACAGGACACCTACGAGCAGTACTTC. Protein: CSALGQDTYEQYF.

This clonotype was observed a handful of times. The V and J genes are TRBV5-1 and TRBJ2-2; D not resolved. Germline-derived CDR1 and CDR2 are SGHRS and YFSETQ. Trimming removed 8 bases from V and 5 bases from J, with 13 bases in between. This CDR3 has 13 residues. Here the CDR3 DNA reads TGCGCCAGTGCCGGACGAGAGACCGGGGAGCTGTTTTTT. Translated, it gives CASAGRETGELFF.

This clonotype was counted between two and nine times. The CDR3 DNA follows: TGCGCCAGCAGCTTGTACGGGGACGGAGGCTACACCTTC. It codes for CASSLYGDGGYTF. The chain carries TRBV5-1 and TRBJ1-2; maybe TRBD1 (5 bases). The CDR3 has 13 residues. The V gene lost 1 base and the J gene lost 8 bases, with 12 bases spanning the gap. Germline V gene sequence: CDR1 SGHRS, CDR2 YFSETQ. The variable domain in full, completed from reference TRBV5-1 and TRBJ1-2, reads KAGVTQTPRYLIKTRGQQVTLSCSPISGHRSVSWYQQTPGQGLQFLFEYFSETQRNKGNFPGRFSGRQFSNSRSEMNVSTLELGDSALYLCASSLYGDGGYTFGSGTRLTVV.